A selection of T cell receptor beta chains follows, all from one sample in a study of blood T cell repertoires in COVID-19. The assay was immunoSEQ multiplex PCR, and TCRdb's table has in-frame clones only and misses some. The table shows roughly 190,000 clones, with almost 85% occurring only once. What was sequenced was peripheral blood. These receptors were collected from a woman in her 70s with active or convalescent COVID-19. Each CDR3 is given without its conserved first and last residue. Only some rows state a clone size, as once, few, many or a class for expanded clones.

j_call v_call clone_size cdr3_aa
TRBJ2-1 TRBV5-4 - ASSYGLAGDYNEQF
TRBJ2-7 TRBV3-1/TRBV3-2 - ASSQGVSGPLKKQY
TRBJ1-5 TRBV28 - ASSFGQPQH
TRBJ1-5 TRBV3-1/TRBV3-2 - ASSDTGLRQPQH
TRBJ2-1 TRBV27 - ASSLDFLSYNEQF
TRBJ2-7 TRBV7-9 - ASSLEAPSYEQY
TRBJ2-2 TRBV7-9 - ASSLYSGFGGELF
TRBJ2-3 TRBV6-6 once ASRERTGRTDTQY
TRBJ2-3 TRBV5-1 - ASSLDIASTDTQY
TRBJ1-1 TRBV11-2 - ASSPRQGPNTEAF
TRBJ1-5 TRBV3-1/TRBV3-2 - ASSKGSNQPQH
TRBJ1-1 TRBV5-6 - ASSLVLLDRALTEAF
TRBJ1-5 TRBV18 - ASSPGTGGLVQPQH
TRBJ2-2 TRBV6-5 - ATTRGGSPGELF
TRBJ1-1 TRBV2 - ASSVEGGIEPAF
TRBJ2-1 TRBV24-1 - ATSQKTLAGVGNEQF
TRBJ2-1 TRBV11-2 - ASSPTRLAGYGEQF
TRBJ2-1 TRBV3-1/TRBV3-2 - ASSHSGSNEQF
TRBJ2-1 TRBV5-1 - ASQGVDEQF
TRBJ2-7 TRBV7-8 - ASSLVAEKQY
TRBJ2-2 TRBV4-1 - ASSQAWTGRGTGELF
TRBJ2-7 TRBV6-2/TRBV6-3 - ASSSGQGLRYEQY
TRBJ2-1 TRBV11-3 - ASSRGLDNEQF
TRBJ2-3 TRBV18 - ASSPFFLASGGEDTDTQY
TRBJ2-5 TRBV11-2 once ASSLSGQETQY
TRBJ1-1 TRBV9 - ASSPLRDSLGNTEAF
TRBJ1-5 TRBV30 - AWGQGSNQPQH
TRBJ2-5 TRBV5-1 - ASSLRGQGVPETQY
TRBJ1-1 TRBV11-3 once ASSSSGLVVWTASNTEAF
TRBJ2-7 TRBV5-1 once ASSLGASGSNRVYEQY
TRBJ2-7 TRBV10-1 - ASSESGTGGREQY